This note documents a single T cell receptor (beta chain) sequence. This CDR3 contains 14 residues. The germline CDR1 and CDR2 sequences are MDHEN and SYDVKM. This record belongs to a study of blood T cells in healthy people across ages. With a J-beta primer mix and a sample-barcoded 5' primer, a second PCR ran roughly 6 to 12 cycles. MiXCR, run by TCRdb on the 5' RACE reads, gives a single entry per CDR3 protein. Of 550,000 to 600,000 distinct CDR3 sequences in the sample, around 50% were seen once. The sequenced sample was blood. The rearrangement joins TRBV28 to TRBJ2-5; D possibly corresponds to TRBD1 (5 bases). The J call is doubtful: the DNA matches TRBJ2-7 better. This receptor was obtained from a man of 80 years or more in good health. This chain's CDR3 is CASTTTGRDHEQYF. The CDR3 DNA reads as TGTGCCAGTACCACGACGGGCAGGGATCACGAGCAGTACTTC.